This T cell receptor (beta chain) was recorded in a study of cytomegalovirus exposure and HLA in healthy donors. Study-level results: Segments of the TCR beta V type were, in most cases, productive about 87% or about 30% of the time in an earlier analysis. Some TCR beta chains (roughly 160 of them) were listed as cytomegalovirus-associated. V- and J-gene trimming of TCR beta was linked (in a later analysis) to a missense DCLRE1C variant. A few CMV-associated chains proved CMV antigen-specific in vitro.

Turning to this clone: The antigen is undetermined.

Trimming took off 3 bases at V and 2 bases at J, with 10 bases between the two ends. Germline lookup yields CDR1 SQVTM and CDR2 ANQGSEA. CDR3 length: 14 amino acids. The PCR made use of 60 Vbeta and 13 Jbeta primers. Generated by immunoSEQ multiplex PCR, the TCRdb table keeps only in-frame clones and is missing some. The data contain fewer than 95,000 clones, approximately 57% of them singletons. Source material: PBMCs. The TCR was taken from a woman aged 25-40 years in good health and CMV-seronegative. The genes are TRBV29-1 and TRBJ2-2, with D hard to call. The CDR3 bases are TGCAGCGTTGAGGTAGCAGTAAACACCGGGGAGCTGTTTTTT. This sequence encodes CSVEVAVNTGELFF.